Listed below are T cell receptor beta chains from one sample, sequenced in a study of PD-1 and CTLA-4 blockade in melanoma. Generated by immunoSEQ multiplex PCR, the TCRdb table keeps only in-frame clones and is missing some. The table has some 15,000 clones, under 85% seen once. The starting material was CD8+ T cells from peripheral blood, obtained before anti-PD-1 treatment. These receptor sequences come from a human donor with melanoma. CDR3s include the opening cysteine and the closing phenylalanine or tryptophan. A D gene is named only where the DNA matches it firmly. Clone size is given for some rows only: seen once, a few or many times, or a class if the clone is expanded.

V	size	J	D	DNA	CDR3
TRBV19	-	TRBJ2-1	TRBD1	TGTGCCACCTACGACAGGGTAGATGAGCAGTTCTTC	CATYDRVDEQFF
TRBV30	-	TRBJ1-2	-	TGTGCCTGGAGTGGCCGACAGCCCCTTAACTATGGCTACACCTTC	CAWSGRQPLNYGYTF
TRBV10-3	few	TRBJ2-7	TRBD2	TGTGCCATCAGTGCACCTAGCGGGAAATACGAGCAGTACTTC	CAISAPSGKYEQYF
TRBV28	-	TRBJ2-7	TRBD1	TGTGCCAGCAGTTGGGACAGGGATAACGAGCAGTACTTC	CASSWDRDNEQYF
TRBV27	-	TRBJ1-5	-	TGTGCCAGCAGTTTATCCGACGGGAATCAGCCCCAGCATTTT	CASSLSDGNQPQHF
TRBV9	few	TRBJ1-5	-	TGTGCCAGCAGCGTAGATGACGTGGGTCAGCCCCAGCATTTT	CASSVDDVGQPQHF
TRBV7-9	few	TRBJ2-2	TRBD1	TGTGCCAGCAGCCGCCGGGACAGCTCTCCCGGGGAGCTGTTTTTT	CASSRRDSSPGELFF
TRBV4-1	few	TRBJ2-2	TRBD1	TGCGCCAGCAGCCAAACAGGGGATGGCTACACCGGGGAGCTGTTTTTT	CASSQTGDGYTGELFF
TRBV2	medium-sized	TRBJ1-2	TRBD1	TGTGCCAGCAGCCCCCCGACAGGGCATACCTATGGCTACACCTTC	CASSPPTGHTYGYTF
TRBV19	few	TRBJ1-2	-	TGTGCCAGTAGTATTGGGGTGGGCGTACGCTACACCTTC	CASSIGVGVRYTF
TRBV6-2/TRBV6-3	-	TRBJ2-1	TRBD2	TGTGCCAGCAGCAGACTAGCCGGGAGCTCCTACAATGAGCAGTTCTTC	CASSRLAGSSYNEQFF
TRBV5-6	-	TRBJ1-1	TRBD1	TGTGCCAGCAGCGGGGGACAGCTGAACACTGAAGCTTTCTTT	CASSGGQLNTEAFF
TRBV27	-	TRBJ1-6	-	TGTGCCAGCAGTTTATTGGGGGTTTCACCCCTCCACTTT	CASSLLGVSPLHF
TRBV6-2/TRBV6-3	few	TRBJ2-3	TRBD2	TGTGCCAGCAGTTACGAAGGCGAGCGGGGTGCTAGCACAGATACGCAGTATTTT	CASSYEGERGASTDTQYF
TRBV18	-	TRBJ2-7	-	TGTGCCAGCTCACCCGAGAGCTCCTACGAGCAGTACTTC	CASSPESSYEQYF
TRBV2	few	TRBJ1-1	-	TGTGCCAGAGCCGTCAGGGACGGAGTGAACACTGAAGCTTTCTTT	CARAVRDGVNTEAFF
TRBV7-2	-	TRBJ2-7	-	TGTGCCAGCAGCTCACAACTAACCTACGAGCAGTACTTC	CASSSQLTYEQYF
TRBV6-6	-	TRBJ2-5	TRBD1	TGTGCCAGCAGTTACCCGGGACAGCAAGAGACCCAGTACTTC	CASSYPGQQETQYF
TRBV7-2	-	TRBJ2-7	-	TGTGCCAGCAGCTTAGGCCGGGCTTCCTACGAGCAGTACTTC	CASSLGRASYEQYF
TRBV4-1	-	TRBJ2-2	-	TGCGCCAGCAGCCAAGAGGCACTTAACACCGGGGAGCTGTTTTTT	CASSQEALNTGELFF
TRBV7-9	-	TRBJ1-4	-	TGTGCCAGCAGCTCGAAAGGAGGGATAAATGAAAAACTGTTTTTT	CASSSKGGINEKLFF
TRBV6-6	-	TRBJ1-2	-	TGTGCCAGCAGTTTCCTCCCCCCGCCAGGGGAGGAGGGCTACACCTTC	CASSFLPPPGEEGYTF
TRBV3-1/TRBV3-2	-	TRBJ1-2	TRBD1	TGTGCCAGCAGCCACGAGGACAGGGGGCGATATGGCTACACCTTC	CASSHEDRGRYGYTF
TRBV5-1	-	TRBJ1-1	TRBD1	TGCGCCAGCAGCTTGGCCCCGGGACAGGGAGGAGGCACTGAAGCTTTCTTT	CASSLAPGQGGGTEAFF
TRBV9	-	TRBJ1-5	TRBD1	TGTGCCAGCCCTCCGCGGACAGGGAAGGGGAATCAGCCCCAGCATTTT	CASPPRTGKGNQPQHF
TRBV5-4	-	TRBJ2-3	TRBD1	TGTGCCAGCAGCCGAGGGGGCGAGGGAGATACGCAGTATTTT	CASSRGGEGDTQYF
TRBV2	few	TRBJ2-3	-	TGTGCCAGCGACAGAAGCACAGATACGCAGTATTTT	CASDRSTDTQYF
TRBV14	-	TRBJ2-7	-	TGTGCCAGCAGCCTGGTACCCTCCGAGCAGTACTTC	CASSLVPSEQYF